This TCR beta chain was identified during a study of memory CD4+ T cells and cytomegalovirus serostatus. Background on the study: Healthy Belgian adult donors included roughly ten CMV-positive and some 24 CMV-negative people. Study-wide results and limits: Each of 55 to 80 CMV-associated TCRbeta sequences occurred in one to five individuals. Suggested: most of the CMV-linked TCR signature lies in CD4+ memory cells.

The V end was cut by 0 bases, the J end by 5 bases, with 15 bases between. The CDR3 loop spans 16 amino acids. Germline CDR1 reads SGHNT; CDR2 reads YYREEE (reference sequence). Produced via immunoSEQ multiplex PCR; TCRdb's table is partial and in-frame only. The sample contains 35,000 to 50,000 clones, roughly 83% of which appear only once. Points on this clone: The antigen remains unidentified.

Single viable CD3+CD4+CD8-CD45RO+ cells were sorted as the memory CD4+ T cells. CMV serostatus came from serum IgG against pp150, pp28, p38, p52. The clonotype comes from an adult in good health and CMV-seronegative. The source material was memory CD4+ T cells from blood. This chain links TRBV5-4 with TRBJ2-4; weak D call: TRBD1 (6 bases). The CDR3 sequence is CASSLAQQGLQNIQYF. The CDR3 region has the DNA TGTGCCAGCAGCTTGGCCCAACAGGGTTTGCAAAACATTCAGTACTTC.